The 6 T cell receptor beta chains below all came from one sample that was sequenced in a study of OX40 agonist ivuxolimab in advanced cancers. The repertoire was sequenced with immunoSEQ multiplex PCR; TCRdb's copy has only in-frame clones and lacks some. The top ten clones hold roughly 0.77% of a sample with fewer than 100,000 clones, approximately 86% of them seen once. The sequencing used CD4+ or CD8+ T cells sorted from blood, collected in a trial of the OX40 agonist ivuxolimab. These receptors were taken from an adult with an advanced solid tumor such as melanoma, head and neck, liver or kidney cancer.

V usage is TRBV15 and J usage is TRBJ2-2; 7 nucleotides align to TRBD2. V lost 0 bases to trimming and J lost 6 bases; unmatched junction nucleotides: 4. The CDR3 sequence is 15 residues long. Germline loops: CDR1 LNHNV, CDR2 YYDKDF (reference sequence). CDR3 in DNA: TGTGCCACCAGCAGAGATTACCGGGGGGCCGGGGAGCTGTTTTTT. Residues: CATSRDYRGAGELFF.

Only one count was recorded for this clone. The V and J genes are TRBV27 and TRBJ1-4, with 8 nucleotides matching TRBD1. J lost 8 bases, V lost 5 bases, and 10 bases had no gene match. The CDR3 sequence is 15 residues long. Germline values: CDR1 MNHEY, CDR2 SMNVEV (reference sequence). The CDR3 sequence: CASSAWDRREEKLFF. CDR3 nucleotide sequence: TGTGCCAGCAGTGCATGGGACAGGCGAGAAGAAAAACTGTTTTTT.

The rearrangement joins TRBV7-9 to TRBJ1-1; D gene unclear. Germline V gene sequence: CDR1 SEHNR, CDR2 FQNEAQ (reference sequence). V lost 7 bases and J 1 base, leaving 10 bases between the germline ends. This CDR3 is built from 13 residues. In nucleotides, the CDR3 is TGTGCCAGCATCATACTGGGGAACACTGAAGCTTTCTTT. This encodes CASIILGNTEAFF.

J is TRBJ1-1 and V is TRBV30; 9 nucleotides align to TRBD1. This CDR3 has 12 residues. CDR1 is GTSNPN and CDR2 is SVGIG in the germline V gene (reference sequence). CDR3 protein: CASSSGTGIAFF. The CDR3 region has the DNA TGTGCTTCCTCTTCCGGGACAGGGATAGCTTTCTTT. The whole variable domain, filled in from reference TRBV30 and TRBJ1-1, reads SQTIHQWPATLVQPVGSPLSLECTVEGTSNPNLYWYRQAAGRGLQLLFYSVGIGQISSEVPQNLSASRPQDRQFILSSKKLLLSDSGFYLCASSSGTGIAFFGQGTRLTVV.

The chain combines TRBV5-5 with TRBJ2-7; TRBD1 matches 7 bases. Looked up from germline, CDR1 is SGHKS and CDR2 is YYEKEE (reference sequence). This CDR3 has 14 residues. V shed 7 bases, J shed 2 bases, and the junction held 9 bases outside the gene matches. The CDR3 spells CASDSRQGAYEQYF. In DNA, the CDR3 is TGTGCCAGCGACTCTCGACAGGGCGCCTACGAGCAGTACTTC.

The chain is built from TRBV27 and TRBJ1-5, with 10 bases that match TRBD1. CDR1 and CDR2 from the germline V gene are MNHEY and SMNVEV (reference sequence). The CDR3 totals 19 residues. Unmatched junction bases numbered 10, after V lost 1 base and J lost 1 base. The CDR3 bases are TGTGCCAGCAGTTTATTTTTCGGGACAGGGGAGGGAAGCAATCAGCCCCAGCATTTT. Amino acid sequence: CASSLFFGTGEGSNQPQHF.